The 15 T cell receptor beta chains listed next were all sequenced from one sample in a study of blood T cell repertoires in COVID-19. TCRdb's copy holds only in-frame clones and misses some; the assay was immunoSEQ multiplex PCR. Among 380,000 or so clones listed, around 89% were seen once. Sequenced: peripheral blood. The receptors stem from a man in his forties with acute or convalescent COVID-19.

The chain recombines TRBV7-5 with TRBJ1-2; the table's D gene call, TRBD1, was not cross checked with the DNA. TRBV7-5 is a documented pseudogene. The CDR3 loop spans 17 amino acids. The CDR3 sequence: CARSLGPFSTVSYGYTF. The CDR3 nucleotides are TGTGCCAGAAGCTTAGGGCCCTTCAGCACAGTTTCCTATGGCTACACCTTC.

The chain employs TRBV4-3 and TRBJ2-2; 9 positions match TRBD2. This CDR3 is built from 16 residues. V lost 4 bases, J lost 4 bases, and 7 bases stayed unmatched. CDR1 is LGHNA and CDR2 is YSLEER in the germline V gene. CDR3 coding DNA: TGCGCCAGCAGCCGGCTGAGGCGGGGGGGCACCGGGGAGCTGTTTTTT. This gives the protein CASSRLRRGGTGELFF.

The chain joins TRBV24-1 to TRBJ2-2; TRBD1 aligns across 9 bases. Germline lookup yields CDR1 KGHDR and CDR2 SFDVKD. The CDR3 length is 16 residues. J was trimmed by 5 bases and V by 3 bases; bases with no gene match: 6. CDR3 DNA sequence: TGTGCCACCAGTGATCCCGGACAGGGGAAGACCGGGGAGCTGTTTTTT. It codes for CATSDPGQGKTGELFF.

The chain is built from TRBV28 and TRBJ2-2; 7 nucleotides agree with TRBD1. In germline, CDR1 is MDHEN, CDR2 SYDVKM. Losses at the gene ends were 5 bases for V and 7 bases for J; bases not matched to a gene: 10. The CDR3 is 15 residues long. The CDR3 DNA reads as TGTGCCAGCAGTCCCCAGGGGGTGGATATCGGGGAGCTGTTTTTT. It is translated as CASSPQGVDIGELFF.

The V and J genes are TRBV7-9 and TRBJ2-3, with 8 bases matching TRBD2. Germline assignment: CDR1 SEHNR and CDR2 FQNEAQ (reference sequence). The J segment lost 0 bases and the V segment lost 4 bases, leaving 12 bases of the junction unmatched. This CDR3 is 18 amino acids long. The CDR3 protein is CASSSFRGGRPSTDTQYF. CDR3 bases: TGTGCCAGCAGCTCGTTCCGGGGGGGTCGGCCTAGCACAGATACGCAGTATTTT.

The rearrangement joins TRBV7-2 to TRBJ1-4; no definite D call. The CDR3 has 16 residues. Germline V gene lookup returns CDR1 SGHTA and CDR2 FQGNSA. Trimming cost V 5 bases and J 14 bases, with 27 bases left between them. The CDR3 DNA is TGTGCCAGCAGCAAGAGCACCCGGGGAGGAGGGATAAGGCTGTTTTTT. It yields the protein CASSKSTRGGGIRLFF.

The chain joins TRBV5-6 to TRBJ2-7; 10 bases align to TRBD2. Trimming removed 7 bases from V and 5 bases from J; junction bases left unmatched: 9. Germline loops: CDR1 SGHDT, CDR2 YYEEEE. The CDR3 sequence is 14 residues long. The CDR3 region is CASGTGTSDDEQYF. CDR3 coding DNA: TGTGCCAGCGGGACCGGGACTAGCGATGACGAGCAGTACTTC.

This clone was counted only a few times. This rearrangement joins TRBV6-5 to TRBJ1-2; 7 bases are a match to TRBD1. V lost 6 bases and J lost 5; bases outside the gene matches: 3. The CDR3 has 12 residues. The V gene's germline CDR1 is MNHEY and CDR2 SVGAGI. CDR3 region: CASSRDSYGYTF. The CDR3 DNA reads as TGTGCCAGCAGCCGGGACAGTTATGGCTACACCTTC.

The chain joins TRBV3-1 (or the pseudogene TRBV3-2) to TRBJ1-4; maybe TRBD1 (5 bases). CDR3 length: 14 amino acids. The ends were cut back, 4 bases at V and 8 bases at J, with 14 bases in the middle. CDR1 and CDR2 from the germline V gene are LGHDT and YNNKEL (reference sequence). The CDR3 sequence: CASSPPWGGEKLFF. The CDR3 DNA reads TGTGCCAGCAGCCCGCCTTGGGGCGGAGAAAAACTGTTTTTT.

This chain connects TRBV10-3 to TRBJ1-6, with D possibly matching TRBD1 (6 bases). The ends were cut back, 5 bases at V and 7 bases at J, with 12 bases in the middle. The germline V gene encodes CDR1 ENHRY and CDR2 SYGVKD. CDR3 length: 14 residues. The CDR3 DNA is TGTGCCATCAGTCCCCGGACAGACAATTCACCCCTCCACTTT. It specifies CAISPRTDNSPLHF.

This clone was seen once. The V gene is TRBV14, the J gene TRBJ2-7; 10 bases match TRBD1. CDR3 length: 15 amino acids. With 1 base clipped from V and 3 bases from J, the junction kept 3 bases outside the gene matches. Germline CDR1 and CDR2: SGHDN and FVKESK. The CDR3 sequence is CASSQGQGAFYEQYF. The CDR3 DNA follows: TGTGCCAGCAGCCAAGGACAGGGGGCTTTCTACGAGCAGTACTTC. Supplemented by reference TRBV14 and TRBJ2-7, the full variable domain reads EAGVTQFPSHSVIEKGQTVTLRCDPISGHDNLYWYRRVMGKEIKFLLHFVKESKQDESGMPNNRFLAERTGGTYSTLKVQPAELEDSGVYFCASSQGQGAFYEQYFGPGTRLTVT.

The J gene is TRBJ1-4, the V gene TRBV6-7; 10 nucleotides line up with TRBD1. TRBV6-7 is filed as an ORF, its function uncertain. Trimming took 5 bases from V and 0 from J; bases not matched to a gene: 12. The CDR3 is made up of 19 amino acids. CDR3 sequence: CASSPEDRGSTPTNEKLFF. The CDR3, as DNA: TGTGCCAGCAGTCCCGAGGACAGGGGGAGTACCCCAACTAATGAAAAACTGTTTTTT.

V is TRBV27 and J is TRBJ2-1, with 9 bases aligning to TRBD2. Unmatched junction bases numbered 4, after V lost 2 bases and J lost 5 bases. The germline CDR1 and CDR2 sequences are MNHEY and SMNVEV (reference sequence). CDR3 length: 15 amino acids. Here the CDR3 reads CASSLRASGNNEQFF. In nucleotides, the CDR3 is TGTGCCAGCAGTTTACGGGCTAGCGGGAACAATGAGCAGTTCTTC.

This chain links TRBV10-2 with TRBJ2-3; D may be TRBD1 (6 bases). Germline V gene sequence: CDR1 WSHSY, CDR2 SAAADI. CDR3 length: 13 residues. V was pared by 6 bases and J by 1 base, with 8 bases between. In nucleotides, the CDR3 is TGCGCCAGCAGACAGGGAGGCACAGATACGCAGTATTTT. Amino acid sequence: CASRQGGTDTQYF.

The CDR3 coding sequence is TGTGCCAGCAGTTTAGGGGACAGGGTACAAGAGACCCAGTACTTC. Translated, it gives CASSLGDRVQETQYF. This sequence joins TRBV28 and TRBJ2-5; 9 nucleotides agree with TRBD1. The CDR3 has 15 residues. Germline V gives CDR1 MDHEN, CDR2 SYDVKM. The V and J ends lost 2 bases and 2 bases, in that order; junction bases with no gene match: 3. The whole variable domain, remainder taken from reference TRBV28 and TRBJ2-5, is DVKVTQSSRYLVKRTGEKVFLECVQDMDHENMFWYRQDPGLGLRLIYFSYDVKMKEKGDIPEGYSVSREKKERFSLILESASTNQTSMYLCASSLGDRVQETQYFGPGTRLLVL.